This T cell receptor beta chain comes out of a study of blood T cell repertoires in COVID-19. Study-level information: Specimens from acute and convalescent COVID-19 originated in the United States, Italy and Spain. The cDNA or gDNA used as material had been derived from T cells, B-cell-depleted T cells, or PBMCs.

In the source study's methods: Estimated nucleated cell counts came from reference gene primer amplification. TCRdb's table, derived via immunoSEQ multiplex PCR, lists solely in-frame clones and lacks some. D and trimming come from the DNA, and the V and J calls and clone size come from that table. The table records approximately 180,000 clones, roughly 89% of them present only once. Clinical history reported by participants formed the basis on which cohorts were assigned. The length of the CDR3 is 14 residues. V was pared by 6 bases and J by 3 bases, with 13 bases between. Germline CDR1 reads MNHEY; CDR2 reads SVGAGI.

The V call is TRBV6-5, the J call TRBJ2-3; a possible D gene is TRBD2 (6 bases). This TCR came from a middle-aged woman with acute COVID-19. Specimen: PBMCs or T cells enriched from blood (not recorded which). CDR3 in DNA: TGTGCCAGCAGCACCGGGACTTCTACAGATACGCAGTATTTT. This encodes CASSTGTSTDTQYF.